The 15 T cell receptor beta chains listed next were all sequenced from one sample in a study of metastatic and nonmetastatic thyroid tumors. Using MiXCR, TCRdb reanalyzed the PCR reads. This sample has roughly 33,000 clones, with about 15% found just once. Every patient was untreated before thyroid surgery. Sequencing used blood. These receptors were collected from a female donor with papillary thyroid cancer or a benign thyroid nodule (not recorded which). Some clones in this sample may be carry-over from other donors' samples.

This clone is deemed medium-sized (0.01 to 0.1%). The chain joins TRBV28 to TRBJ1-1, with a possible D match to TRBD1 (5 bases). Deletions cut 4 bases from V and 6 bases from J, with 18 bases between. This CDR3 region has 15 residues. Germline-derived CDR1 and CDR2 are MDHEN and SYDVKM. The CDR3 nucleotides are TGTGCCAGCAGTTCCCCCTCTGGGGGGAGGGCTGAAGCTTTCTTT. It encodes CASSSPSGGRAEAFF.

This clone was counted many times. The chain links TRBV5-5 to TRBJ2-7; D is unresolved. The CDR3 is 13 amino acids. Looked up from germline, CDR1 is SGHKS and CDR2 is YYEKEE (reference sequence). V lost 0 bases, J lost 3 bases, and 7 bases lay in between. The CDR3 spells CASSLDVDYEQYF. CDR3 bases: TGTGCCAGCAGCTTGGATGTGGACTACGAGCAGTACTTC.

V usage is TRBV19 and J usage is TRBJ2-7, with D uncertain. Trimming stripped 10 bases from V and 2 bases from J, with 24 bases between. This CDR3 comprises 16 residues. Per germline, CDR1 LNHDA and CDR2 SQIVND (reference sequence). The CDR3 here is CAISQKLGREPYEQYF. In nucleotides, the CDR3 is TGTGCCATCTCACAGAAACTCGGTAGGGAACCCTACGAGCAGTACTTC.

This clone has only a few counts. The same CDR3 also results from other DNA sequences found in this sample. The chain has TRBV6-1 and TRBJ2-2; no firm D call. CDR3 size: 15 residues. Trimming left V 8 bases short and J 4 bases short, with 17 bases between. CDR1 is MNHNS, CDR2 SASEGT, per germline. CDR3 loop: CASGRAVRATGELFF. The CDR3 DNA is TGTGCCAGCGGACGGGCTGTTCGGGCCACCGGGGAGCTGTTTTTT.

The CDR3 here is CASSLRNSYEQYF. The CDR3 nucleotides are TGTGCCAGCAGTTTACGGAACAGCTACGAGCAGTACTTC. V gene TRBV27 combines with J gene TRBJ2-7; D remains ambiguous. V was pared by 2 bases and J by 3 bases, with 8 bases between. CDR3 length: 13 residues. Germline assignment: CDR1 MNHEY and CDR2 SMNVEV (reference sequence).

This clone was counted ten times or more. CDR3 region: CASSTGFGYTF. CDR3 DNA sequence: TGTGCCAGCAGCACAGGTTTTGGCTACACCTTC. V and J are TRBV12-3 or TRBV12-4 and TRBJ1-2; D is perhaps TRBD1 (5 bases). The CDR3 has 11 amino acids. The V and J ends lost 6 bases and 7 bases respectively, with 9 bases between them.

The CDR3 loop reads CASSLAGTGAYEQYF. The CDR3 nucleotides read TGTGCCAGCAGCCTCGCCGGGACAGGGGCCTACGAGCAGTACTTC. This sequence joins TRBV5-5 and TRBJ2-7; 10 nucleotides agree with TRBD1. The CDR3 runs 15 residues. The junction had 6 bases not matched to a gene; V was cut back by 4 bases and J by 2 bases. The germline V gene encodes CDR1 SGHKS and CDR2 YYEKEE (reference sequence). The full variable domain, with the rest looked up from reference TRBV5-5 and TRBJ2-7, is DAGVTQSPTHLIKTRGQQVTLRCSPISGHKSVSWYQQVLGQGPQFIFQYYEKEERGRGNFPDRFSARQFPNYSSELNVNALLLGDSALYLCASSLAGTGAYEQYFGPGTRLTVT.

This clone was detected ten times or more. This chain joins TRBV15 and TRBJ2-7; possibly TRBD1 or TRBD2 for D (6 bases each). This CDR3 is 17 amino acids long. Germline V gene data show CDR1 as LNHNV and CDR2 as YYDKDF (reference sequence). The V gene lost 1 base and the J gene lost 3 bases, with 19 bases spanning the gap. The CDR3 loop reads CATSRVEGGPLRYEQYF. DNA of the CDR3: TGTGCCACCAGCAGAGTCGAGGGGGGACCGCTACGCTACGAGCAGTACTTC.

This clone has ten or more counts. The V and J genes are TRBV5-1 and TRBJ2-5; 14 bases agree with TRBD2. The CDR3 has 17 residues. The trim removed 4 bases at V and 5 bases at J, leaving 10 bases unmatched. In germline, CDR1 is SGHRS, CDR2 YFSETQ. The DNA for the CDR3 is TGCGCCAGCAGCACATCCGGGACTAGCGGGAGAGGGGAGACCCAGTACTTC. It translates to CASSTSGTSGRGETQYF.

This rearrangement joins TRBV5-1 to TRBJ1-1; D call uncertain. The V gene's germline CDR1 is SGHRS and CDR2 YFSETQ. The germline V and J ends were trimmed by 0 bases and 3 bases, with 9 bases remaining between them. This CDR3 contains 14 residues. CDR3 sequence: CASSLGDGYTEAFF. The DNA for the CDR3 is TGCGCCAGCAGCTTGGGGGATGGGTACACTGAAGCTTTCTTT.

This clone was found many times. This may be a read error, as it is one base from a much larger clone. The rearrangement uses TRBV7-2 and TRBJ1-6, with D hard to call. Germline CDR1 reads SGHTA; CDR2 reads FQGNSA. The germline V and J ends were trimmed by 1 base and 11 bases, with 9 bases remaining between them. This CDR3 has 13 residues. In DNA, the CDR3 is TGTGCCAGCAGCTTAGATGGGGATCCACCCCTCCACTTT. Its translation is CASSLDGDPPLHF.

This clone was detected many times. The rearrangement joins TRBV12-3 or TRBV12-4 to TRBJ1-5; D unclear. Trimming left V 2 bases short and J 2 bases short, with 13 bases between. This CDR3 region has 16 residues. The CDR3 is CASSLQAGLGNQPQHF. In DNA, the CDR3 is TGTGCCAGCAGTTTACAGGCTGGGTTAGGCAATCAGCCCCAGCATTTT.

This clone was observed at least ten times. The rearrangement links TRBV27 to TRBJ1-2; D not resolved. Between the trimmed V and J ends, which lost 2 bases and 8 bases, there was a span of 12 bases. The CDR3 length is 13 residues. The germline V gene has CDR1 MNHEY and CDR2 SMNVEV (reference sequence). Written as DNA, the CDR3 is TGTGCCAGCAGTTTAACAGTCTCTGGAGGCTACACCTTC. It codes for CASSLTVSGGYTF.

V usage is TRBV6-1 and J usage is TRBJ2-1; the match to TRBD2 covers 14 bases. V shed 11 bases and J 8 bases; nucleotides not matched to a gene: 14. Germline V gene data show CDR1 as MNHNS and CDR2 as SASEGT. The CDR3 is made up of 16 amino acids. CDR3: CAVTSGRASGDDEQFF. The CDR3, as DNA: TGTGCCGTGACTAGCGGGAGGGCCTCGGGGGATGATGAGCAGTTCTTC.

This clone appeared many times. Being one base from a much bigger clone, this may be a read error. The same CDR3 is also encoded by other DNA sequences in this sample. V is TRBV28 and J is TRBJ2-1; no reliable D call. From germline, CDR1 is MDHEN and CDR2 SYDVKM. This CDR3 has 18 amino acids. CDR3 nucleotide sequence: TGTGCCAGCAGTTTAAGGGATTTTGGAGAAAGCTCCTACAATGAGCAGTTCTTT. This encodes CASSLRDFGESSYNEQFF. The full variable domain, its missing parts supplied by reference TRBV28 and TRBJ2-1, is DVKVTQSSRYLVKRTGEKVFLECVQDMDHENMFWYRQDPGLGLRLIYFSYDVKMKEKGDIPEGYSVSREKKERFSLILESASTNQTSMYLCASSLRDFGESSYNEQFFGPGTRLTVL.